Included here is one T cell receptor beta chain sequence, with context. This CDR3 has 13 residues. The V and J ends lost 0 bases and 8 bases respectively, with 8 bases between them. Looked up from germline, CDR1 is PRHDT and CDR2 is FYEKMQ (reference sequence). The sample is drawn from a study of blood T cell repertoires in COVID-19. Study details: Both acute and convalescent COVID-19 samples were obtained from the United States, Italy and Spain.

Participant ages covered roughly 18 to 89 years across 24 US areas. Researchers sorted participants into cohorts using their self-reported clinical history. Two negative PCRs, clearance, or symptom resolution were required of recovered Cohort 3 donors. Sequenced by immunoSEQ multiplex PCR; TCRdb stores in-frame clones only, minus some. The data contain 490,000 or so clones, roughly 90% of them singletons. The clonotype comes from a woman in her thirties or forties who had recovered from COVID-19. Sequenced: PBMCs or T cells enriched from blood (not recorded which). V is TRBV13 and J is TRBJ1-5; D remains unclear. The CDR3 DNA follows: TGTGCCAGCAGCTTAGGCCACGGGAAGCCCCAGCATTTT. It yields the protein CASSLGHGKPQHF.